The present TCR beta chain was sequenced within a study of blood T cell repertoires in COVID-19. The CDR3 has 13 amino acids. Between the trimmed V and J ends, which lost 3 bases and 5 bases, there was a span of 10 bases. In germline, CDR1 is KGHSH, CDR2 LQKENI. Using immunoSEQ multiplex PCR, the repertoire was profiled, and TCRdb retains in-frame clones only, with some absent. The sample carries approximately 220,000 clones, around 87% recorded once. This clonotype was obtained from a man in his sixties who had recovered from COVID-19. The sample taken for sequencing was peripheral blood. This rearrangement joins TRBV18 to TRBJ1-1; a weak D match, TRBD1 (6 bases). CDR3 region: CASSPGARTEAFF. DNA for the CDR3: TGTGCCAGCTCACCGGGGGCGCGGACTGAAGCTTTCTTT.